The TCR beta chain described here comes from a study of OX40 agonist ivuxolimab in advanced cancers. Study information: An anti-OX40 (CD134) antibody with agonistic activity, ivuxolimab, was administered to patients.

A few counts support this clone. Libraries were prepared by immunoSEQ multiplex PCR; TCRdb keeps only in-frame clonotypes and omits some of them. The sample comprises around 68,000 clones, approximately 81% of which are singletons, and under 20% rests with the top ten. Germline trimming cut 0 bases from V and 3 bases from J; bases unmatched to any gene: 7. The CDR3 is made up of 19 amino acids. Per the germline V gene, CDR1 is MDHEN and CDR2 is SYDVKM. Sequenced material: CD4+ or CD8+ T cells sorted from blood, taken in a trial of the OX40 agonist ivuxolimab. The J gene is TRBJ2-3, the V gene TRBV28, with TRBD2 matching over 15 bases. This sequence originates from an adult with an advanced solid tumor such as melanoma, head and neck, liver or kidney cancer. The CDR3 nucleotides read TGTGCCAGCAGTTTATGGGTTGGGACTAGCGGGAGGTTGACAGATACGCAGTATTTT. Translation: CASSLWVGTSGRLTDTQYF.